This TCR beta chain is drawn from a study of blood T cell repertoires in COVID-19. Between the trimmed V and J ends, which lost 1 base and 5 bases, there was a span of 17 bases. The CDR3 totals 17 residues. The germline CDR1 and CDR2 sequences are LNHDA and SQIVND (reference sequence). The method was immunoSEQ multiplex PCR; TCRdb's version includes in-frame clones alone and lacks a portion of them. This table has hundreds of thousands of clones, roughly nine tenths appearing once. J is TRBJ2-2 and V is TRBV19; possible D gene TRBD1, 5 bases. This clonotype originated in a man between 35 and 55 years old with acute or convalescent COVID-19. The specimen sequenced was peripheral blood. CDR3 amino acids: CASSIVQQTGFTGELFF. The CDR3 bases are TGTGCCAGTAGTATAGTCCAACAAACAGGCTTTACCGGGGAGCTGTTTTTT.